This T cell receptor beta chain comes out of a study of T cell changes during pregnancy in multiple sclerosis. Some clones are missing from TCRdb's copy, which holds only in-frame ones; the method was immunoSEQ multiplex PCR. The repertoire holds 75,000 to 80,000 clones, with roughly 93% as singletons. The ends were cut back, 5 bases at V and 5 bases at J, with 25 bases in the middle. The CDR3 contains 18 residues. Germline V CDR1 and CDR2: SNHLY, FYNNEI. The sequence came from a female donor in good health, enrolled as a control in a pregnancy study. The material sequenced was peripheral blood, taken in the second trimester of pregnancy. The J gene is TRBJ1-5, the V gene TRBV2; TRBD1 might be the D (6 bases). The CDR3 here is CASSHPQDRPGGYQPQHF. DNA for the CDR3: TGTGCCAGCAGTCACCCTCAGGACAGACCGGGCGGGTATCAGCCCCAGCATTTT.